This TCR beta chain was sequenced during a study of shared clonotypes between healthy human individuals. Broader study findings: A generally larger estimated richness was seen in naive subsets than in memory subsets.

Profiling relied on immunoSEQ multiplex PCR, and the TCRdb table lists in-frame clones only, not all of them. The sample carries around 580,000 clones, about 98% recorded once. Selected positively for CCR7 and CD45RO-negative, naive CD8 cells excluded terminally differentiated effector memory CD45RA+ cells. Germline V gene lookup returns CDR1 SQVTM and CDR2 ANQGSEA. The CDR3 consists of 15 residues. Germline trimming cut 5 bases from V and 2 bases from J; bases unmatched to any gene: 8. For this clone: The antigen is not known.

The chain couples TRBV29-1 to TRBJ2-3; 9 nucleotides line up with TRBD2. Sequencing input: naive CD8+ T cells sorted from blood. This clonotype was sampled from a man aged 25 to 45 in good health. The CDR3 sequence: CSVSRLAGYTDTQYF. CDR3 DNA: TGCAGCGTTTCAAGGCTAGCGGGATACACAGATACGCAGTATTTT.